This entry lists 12 T cell receptor beta chains sequenced from one sample in a study of blood T cell repertoires in COVID-19. Produced via immunoSEQ multiplex PCR; TCRdb's table is partial and in-frame only. The sample lists approximately 170,000 clones; 89% were seen once. Sequences were obtained from PBMCs or T cells enriched from blood (not recorded which). The receptors were gathered from a young woman who had recovered from COVID-19.

This chain links TRBV9 with TRBJ2-1; no firm D call. The CDR3 totals 13 residues. Germline V lookup: CDR1 SGDLS, CDR2 YYNGEE. Trimming stripped 4 bases from V and 4 bases from J, with 9 bases between. CDR3 sequence (DNA): TGTGCCAGCAGCCCCCGAGGATACAATGAGCAGTTCTTC. Translating gives CASSPRGYNEQFF.

This clone has only one observation. The chain links TRBV11-3 to TRBJ1-1; no reliable D call. V lost 5 bases to trimming and J lost 4 bases, with 11 bases between them. There are 13 residues in the CDR3. CDR1 SGHNT and CDR2 YENEEA come from the germline V gene. The CDR3 sequence is CASSHSSGTEAFF. CDR3 bases: TGTGCCAGCAGCCACTCCTCAGGCACTGAAGCTTTCTTT. Together with reference TRBV11-3 and TRBJ1-1, the CDR3 gives the full variable domain: EAGVVQSPRYKIIEKKQPVAFWCNPISGHNTLYWYLQNLGQGPELLIRYENEEAVDDSQLPKDRFSAERLKGVDSTLKIQPAELGDSAVYLCASSHSSGTEAFFGQGTRLTVV.

The rearrangement joins TRBV20-1 to TRBJ2-1; D remains ambiguous. The V gene's germline CDR1 is DFQATT and CDR2 SNEGSKA (reference sequence). With 8 bases removed from V and 10 bases from J, the gap between germline ends came to 9 bases. The CDR3 has 9 amino acids. Written as DNA, the CDR3 is TGCAGTTCTTCGACAGAGCAGTTCTTC. Translated: CSSSTEQFF.

V usage is TRBV5-1 and J usage is TRBJ2-3; D is uncertain. This CDR3 comprises 16 residues. Germline lookup yields CDR1 SGHRS and CDR2 YFSETQ. Trimming took off 1 base at V and 0 bases at J, with 12 bases between the two ends. The CDR3 is CASSLTKSSSTDTQYF. The CDR3, as DNA: TGCGCCAGCAGCTTGACCAAGAGCTCTAGCACAGATACGCAGTATTTT.

J is TRBJ2-3 and V is TRBV30; 16 bases align to TRBD2. The CDR3 extends over 18 amino acids. V lost 3 bases and J lost 6; bases outside the gene matches: 12. Germline CDR1 and CDR2: GTSNPN and SVGIG (reference sequence). CDR3 sequence: CAWSYGTSGRASEDTQYF. Here the CDR3 DNA reads TGTGCCTGGAGCTACGGGACTAGCGGGAGGGCCTCGGAGGATACGCAGTATTTT.

This chain links TRBV13 with TRBJ2-7; 7 nucleotides align to TRBD2. This CDR3 comprises 14 residues. Germline CDR1 is PRHDT and CDR2 is FYEKMQ (reference sequence). The junction had 11 bases not matched to a gene; V was cut back by 8 bases and J by 4 bases. For the CDR3, the DNA is TGTGCCAGCTCTCGGGCGCTAGCGGCATACGAGCAGTACTTC. Protein: CASSRALAAYEQYF.

The chain uses TRBV14 and TRBJ1-4, with a possible D match to TRBD1 (5 bases). The CDR3 spans 14 residues. V was shortened by 4 bases and J by 5 bases, with 11 bases between the two germline ends. The germline V gene encodes CDR1 SGHDN and CDR2 FVKESK. The CDR3 region has the DNA TGTGCCAGCAGCCGGAGGGGAGGAAATGAAAAACTGTTTTTT. It translates to CASSRRGGNEKLFF.

V and J are TRBV28 and TRBJ2-7, with TRBD2 matching over 8 bases. CDR1 and CDR2 from the germline V gene are MDHEN and SYDVKM. Trimming cost V 2 bases and J 0 bases; bases outside gene matches: 3. The CDR3 is 15 amino acids. The CDR3: CASSLGGGSSYEQYF. The CDR3 region has the DNA TGTGCCAGCAGTTTAGGCGGGGGGAGCTCCTACGAGCAGTACTTC.

The table lists this clone with a count of one. This chain connects TRBV12-3 or TRBV12-4 to TRBJ2-1; 7 nucleotides agree with TRBD1. This CDR3 spans 13 amino acids. V shed 3 bases and J 12 bases; nucleotides not matched to a gene: 8. CDR3 region: CASSFADRDRQFF. The DNA for the CDR3 is TGTGCCAGCAGTTTCGCAGATAGGGACAGGCAGTTCTTC.

The chain combines TRBV7-3 with TRBJ2-1; 11 nucleotides align to TRBD2. The CDR3 extends over 16 amino acids. J was trimmed by 0 bases and V by 4 bases; bases with no gene match: 2. CDR1 and CDR2 (germline): SGHTA, FQGTGA. CDR3 sequence: CASSSTSGSSYNEQFF. CDR3 DNA sequence: TGTGCCAGCAGCTCCACTAGCGGGAGCTCCTACAATGAGCAGTTCTTC.

The gene calls are TRBV6-5 and TRBJ1-2, with 7 bases fitting TRBD1. This CDR3 spans 14 amino acids. With V trimmed by 2 bases and J by 3 bases, 3 bases remained unmatched. Germline loops: CDR1 MNHEY, CDR2 SVGAGI. The CDR3 nucleotides are TGTGCCAGCAGTTACCAGACAGGGCACTATGGCTACACCTTC. It translates to CASSYQTGHYGYTF.

The CDR3 here is CAWSSDRTGELFF. In DNA form, the CDR3 reads TGTGCCTGGAGTTCAGACAGGACCGGGGAGCTGTTTTTT. The chain joins TRBV30 to TRBJ2-2; D perhaps matches TRBD1 (6 bases). The CDR3 spans 13 residues. V was shortened by 2 bases and J by 5 bases, with 9 bases between the two germline ends. Germline V CDR1 and CDR2: GTSNPN, SVGIG (reference sequence).